The 8 T cell receptor beta chains below were found in one sample sequenced in a study of graft-versus-host responses after intestinal transplantation. Measured with immunoSEQ multiplex PCR; TCRdb has only the in-frame clones, and not every one. The sample carries 85,000 to 100,000 clones, about 82% recorded once. The input for sequencing was PBMCs, taken 255 days after intestinal transplant. The receptors come from a human patient who received an intestinal transplant, so some T cells may come from the graft donor.

The J gene is TRBJ1-4, the V gene TRBV7-9; TRBD1 might be the D (5 bases). CDR1 is SEHNR and CDR2 is FQNEAQ in the germline V gene (reference sequence). V gave up 5 bases and J gave up 14 bases, with 15 bases separating them. This CDR3 is built from 12 residues. The CDR3 protein is CASSAEGIRLFF. DNA for the CDR3: TGTGCCAGCAGCGCCGAGGGGATCCGGCTGTTTTTT.

The CDR3 nucleotides read TGTGCCAGCAGCGTCCCAGGGGGCAGCGACACTGAAGCTTTCTTT. Translating it yields CASSVPGGSDTEAFF. V usage is TRBV9 and J usage is TRBJ1-1, with TRBD1 matching 8 bases. The CDR3 has 15 amino acids. Germline CDR1 and CDR2: SGDLS and YYNGEE. Trimming took 2 bases from V and 3 from J; bases not matched to a gene: 6.

CDR3 coding DNA: TGCAGCGGACTTAGCGGAGATACGCAGTATTTT. This codes for CSGLSGDTQYF. This chain uses TRBV29-1 with TRBJ2-3; the D gene is possibly TRBD2 (6 bases). Trimming cost V 7 bases and J 5 bases, with 10 bases left between them. The germline V gene encodes CDR1 SQVTM and CDR2 ANQGSEA. CDR3 size: 11 residues.

V and J are TRBV6-6 and TRBJ1-3; no clear D gene. V lost 5 bases, J lost 1 base, and 6 bases lay in between. CDR3 size: 13 residues. CDR1 is MNHNY, CDR2 SVGAGI, per germline (reference sequence). CDR3 amino acids: CASSVGSGNTIYF. The CDR3 bases are TGTGCCAGCAGTGTGGGGTCTGGAAACACCATATATTTT.

This clone was seen more than once but under ten times. The V call is TRBV15, the J call TRBJ1-3; D unresolved. This CDR3 has 12 amino acids. V lost 8 bases and J 2 bases, leaving 7 bases between the germline ends. Looked up from germline, CDR1 is LNHNV and CDR2 is YYDKDF (reference sequence). The CDR3 nucleotides are TGTGCCACCTCGCAGGCTGGAAACACCATATATTTT. Translated: CATSQAGNTIYF.

The V gene is TRBV5-1, the J gene TRBJ2-7; D not certain. The CDR3 length is 13 residues. Trimming shortened V by 10 bases and J by 0 bases, and 14 bases separated the two germline ends. Germline lookup yields CDR1 SGHRS and CDR2 YFSETQ. Written as DNA, the CDR3 is TGCGCCCCGCGTCGTCCTAGCTCCTACGAGCAGTACGTC. The encoded protein is CAPRRPSSYEQYV.

The genes are TRBV11-2 and TRBJ2-7, with D maybe TRBD2 (6 bases). The CDR3 contains 15 residues. The V gene's germline CDR1 is SGHAT and CDR2 FQNNGV. The V gene lost 5 bases and the J gene lost 0 bases, with 14 bases spanning the gap. For the CDR3, the DNA is TGTGCCAGCAGCCCGGGGGAAAGGATCTCCTACGAGCAGTACTTC. Its protein is CASSPGERISYEQYF.

The chain employs TRBV29-1 and TRBJ1-2; D call uncertain. This CDR3 contains 16 residues. The germline V gene has CDR1 SQVTM and CDR2 ANQGSEA. V lost 6 bases to trimming and J lost 7 bases, with 27 bases between them. The CDR3 loop reads CSVPSSGVLLGSGYTF. The CDR3 coding sequence is TGCAGCGTGCCCTCTTCTGGGGTTCTCCTCGGGTCTGGCTACACCTTC.